This T cell receptor (beta chain) originates from a study of cytomegalovirus exposure and HLA in healthy donors. Overall study: There were some 81 million unique TCRs (from HLA-typed donors) in an early data release.

PCR was performed using 60 Vbeta and 13 Jbeta primers. Generated by immunoSEQ multiplex PCR, the TCRdb table keeps only in-frame clones and is missing some. Of about 160,000 clones in the sample, about 80% were seen once. In germline, CDR1 is MDHEN, CDR2 SYDVKM. V shed 3 bases and J 6 bases; nucleotides not matched to a gene: 5. CDR3 size: 15 residues. The sequence was collected from a man aged 30-40 years in good health and CMV-seronegative. The source material was PBMCs. The J gene is TRBJ1-5, the V gene TRBV28; 10 bases line up with TRBD1. The CDR3 reads CASSFMTGGIQPQHF. CDR3 DNA: TGTGCCAGCAGTTTCATGACAGGGGGCATTCAGCCCCAGCATTTT.